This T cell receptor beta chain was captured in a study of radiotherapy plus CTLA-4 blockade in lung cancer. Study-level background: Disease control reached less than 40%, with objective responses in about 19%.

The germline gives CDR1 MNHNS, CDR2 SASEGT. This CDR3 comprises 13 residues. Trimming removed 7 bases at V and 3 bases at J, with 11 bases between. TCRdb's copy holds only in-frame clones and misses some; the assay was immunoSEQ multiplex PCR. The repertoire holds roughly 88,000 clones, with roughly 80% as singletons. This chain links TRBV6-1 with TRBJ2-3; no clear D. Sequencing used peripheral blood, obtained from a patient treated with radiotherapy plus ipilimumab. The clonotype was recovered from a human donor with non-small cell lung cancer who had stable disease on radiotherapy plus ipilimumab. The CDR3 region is CASIGVMTDTQYF. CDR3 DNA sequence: TGTGCCAGCATAGGAGTAATGACAGATACGCAGTATTTT.